This entry lists 13 T cell receptor beta chains sequenced from one sample in a study of beta chain features in type 1 diabetes. Investigators reverse transcribed all isolated RNA, so they sequenced expressed TCRB transcripts. TCRdb's copy holds only in-frame clones and misses some; the assay was immunoSEQ multiplex PCR. The sample lists about 330,000 clones, approximately 10% seen once, with about 0.015% in the top ten. The sequenced material came from naive CD4+ T cells from blood. These receptors all come from a woman between 25 and 40 years old in good health.

This clone was observed once. This same CDR3 is encoded by further DNA sequences in the sample. The V gene is TRBV9, the J gene TRBJ2-5, with D hard to call. The germline gives CDR1 SGDLS, CDR2 YYNGEE. The CDR3 is made up of 13 amino acids. V was cut by 0 bases and J by 2 bases, with 5 bases left in between. In DNA, the CDR3 is TGTGCCAGCAGCGTAGGGCAGCAAGAGACCCAGTACTTC. Translated: CASSVGQQETQYF.

The chain recombines TRBV9 with TRBJ2-1, with 11 bases matching TRBD2. Germline V gene data show CDR1 as SGDLS and CDR2 as YYNGEE. V dropped 3 bases and J dropped 4; count of bases not matched to a gene: 6. CDR3 length equals 16 residues. CDR3 in DNA: TGTGCCAGCAGCGAAACTAGCGGGAGTCTGTACAATGAGCAGTTCTTC. This gives the protein CASSETSGSLYNEQFF.

This clone occurred a few times. The rearrangement links TRBV2 to TRBJ1-5; the D gene is possibly TRBD1 (5 bases). The V end lost 5 bases, the J end lost 7 bases, and 12 bases lay between the germline ends. CDR1 and CDR2 from the germline V gene are SNHLY and FYNNEI. The CDR3 spans 13 residues. CDR3 amino acids: CASSWGVGQPQHF. Written as DNA, the CDR3 is TGTGCCAGCAGTTGGGGGGTAGGGCAGCCCCAGCATTTT.

CDR3 DNA: TGTGCCAGCAGTCCAGGGCTAGCGGGAGCGGAGACCCAGTACTTC. It is translated as CASSPGLAGAETQYF. The V gene is TRBV6-5, the J gene TRBJ2-5; 10 bases map to TRBD2. This CDR3 contains 15 residues. V gave up 5 bases and J gave up 5 bases; unmatched junction bases: 8. Germline assignment: CDR1 MNHEY and CDR2 SVGAGI.

This clone has a handful of counts. This rearrangement joins TRBV10-3 to TRBJ1-5, with a weak D call TRBD1 (5 bases). This CDR3 is built from 14 residues. Germline-derived CDR1 and CDR2 are ENHRY and SYGVKD. V was cut by 10 bases and J by 0 bases, with 13 bases left in between. The CDR3 nucleotides read TGTGCCACCCTAGACAGCAATAGCAATCAGCCCCAGCATTTT. It codes for CATLDSNSNQPQHF.

With respect to this clone: This sample also contains other DNA sequences that code for the same CDR3. The V and J genes are TRBV28 and TRBJ2-5, with unresolved D. The CDR3 runs to 11 residues. Germline V gene lookup returns CDR1 MDHEN and CDR2 SYDVKM. Trimming removed 2 bases at V and 5 bases at J, with 3 bases between. The CDR3 here is CASSLRETQYF. As DNA, the CDR3 is TGTGCCAGCAGTTTACGGGAGACCCAGTACTTC.

A few counts support this clone. The genes are TRBV11-2 and TRBJ2-7; maybe TRBD2 (5 bases). Looked up from germline, CDR1 is SGHAT and CDR2 is FQNNGV. V gave up 0 bases and J gave up 3 bases, with 6 bases separating them. The CDR3 totals 13 residues. CDR3 DNA: TGTGCCAGCAGCTTAGAGAGGGACTACGAGCAGTACTTC. Protein: CASSLERDYEQYF.

The V and J genes are TRBV28 and TRBJ2-7; the match to TRBD2 covers 8 bases. Germline V gene lookup returns CDR1 MDHEN and CDR2 SYDVKM. The V segment lost 3 bases and the J segment 3 bases; nucleotides outside the gene matches: 10. CDR3 length equals 16 residues. The CDR3 here is CASSLVAGGSYYEQYF. Here the CDR3 DNA reads TGTGCCAGCAGTTTGGTGGCGGGAGGCTCTTACTACGAGCAGTACTTC. Drawing the rest from reference TRBV28 and TRBJ2-7, the complete variable domain is DVKVTQSSRYLVKRTGEKVFLECVQDMDHENMFWYRQDPGLGLRLIYFSYDVKMKEKGDIPEGYSVSREKKERFSLILESASTNQTSMYLCASSLVAGGSYYEQYFGPGTRLTVT.

The chain carries TRBV6-4 and TRBJ2-7; TRBD1 matches 10 bases. Looked up from germline, CDR1 is MRHNA and CDR2 is SNTAGT. The ends lost 6 bases at V and 4 bases at J; junction bases unmatched: 3. The CDR3 extends over 13 amino acids. The CDR3 protein is CASSRDRGYEQYF. CDR3 nucleotides: TGTGCCAGCAGCCGGGACAGGGGTTACGAGCAGTACTTC.

This clone was counted at least ten times. The V call is TRBV4-3, the J call TRBJ2-7; 9 bases are shared with TRBD1. The CDR3 has 14 amino acids. V trimming: 4 bases; J trimming: 4 bases; junction bases outside the gene matches: 5. Germline CDR1 reads LGHNA; CDR2 reads YSLEER. The CDR3 bases are TGCGCCAGCAGCCCGACAGGGGGTCTGTACGAGCAGTACTTC. Its translation is CASSPTGGLYEQYF.

This chain uses TRBV9 with TRBJ2-7; no definite D call. This CDR3 is 15 amino acids long. CDR1 SGDLS and CDR2 YYNGEE come from the germline V gene. Trimming pared 4 bases from V and 0 bases from J, leaving 14 bases between. The CDR3 sequence: CASSPRVELSYEQYF. The CDR3 nucleotides read TGTGCCAGCAGCCCACGGGTAGAACTCTCCTACGAGCAGTACTTC. Filled out from reference TRBV9 and TRBJ2-7, the complete variable domain reads DSGVTQTPKHLITATGQRVTLRCSPRSGDLSVYWYQQSLDQGLQFLIQYYNGEERAKGNILERFSAQQFPDLHSELNLSSLELGDSALYFCASSPRVELSYEQYFGPGTRLTVT.

In nucleotides, the CDR3 is TGTGCCAGTACCACACAGGGTGCGAACACCGGGGAGCTGTTTTTT. Its translation: CASTTQGANTGELFF. J is TRBJ2-2 and V is TRBV19, with D tentatively TRBD1 (6 bases). The CDR3 has 15 residues. V was cut by 7 bases and J by 0 bases, with 12 bases left in between. CDR1 LNHDA and CDR2 SQIVND come from the germline V gene (reference sequence).

This chain connects TRBV7-2 to TRBJ2-2; no clear D. V was clipped by 3 bases and J by 2 bases, with 13 bases between them. The CDR3 sequence is 16 residues long. The germline gives CDR1 SGHTA, CDR2 FQGNSA. The CDR3 region is CASSFGVRRNTGELFF. The CDR3 DNA reads as TGTGCCAGCAGCTTCGGTGTCCGAAGAAACACCGGGGAGCTGTTTTTT.